This entry is about one TCR beta chain. The source of the sample is a study of blood T cell repertoires in COVID-19. Study-level background: T cells, B-cell-depleted T cells, or PBMCs provided the cDNA or gDNA that served as material.

The data were produced by immunoSEQ multiplex PCR, yet TCRdb's version contains in-frame clones alone and is incomplete. The table has fewer than 700,000 clones, roughly 89% seen once. This CDR3 has 19 amino acids. In germline, CDR1 is LGHDT, CDR2 YNNKEL (reference sequence). Trimming removed 1 base at V and 0 bases at J, with 19 bases between. The sample comprised peripheral blood. This TCR was sampled from a woman between 50 and 59 years old with COVID-19, enrolled during active disease. The chain is built from TRBV3-1 (or the pseudogene TRBV3-2) and TRBJ1-3; no clear D gene. CDR3 amino acids: CASSQGVAGPLLSGNTIYF. The CDR3 DNA follows: TGTGCCAGCAGCCAAGGGGTGGCAGGCCCCCTACTCTCTGGAAACACCATATATTTT.